This T cell receptor beta chain comes out of a study of T cell responses to AZD1222 COVID-19 vaccine. Regarding the study as a whole: Most donors were white British, females outnumbered males, and clonal diversity was possibly underestimated. As reported, nearly half of all spike-specific TCRs target variant regions that are unmutated.

Concerning this clone itself: The target antigen is unknown.

The data were produced by immunoSEQ multiplex PCR, yet TCRdb's version contains in-frame clones alone and is incomplete. Found here are 80,000 or so clones, approximately 86% of them singletons; the top ten hold about 5%. This CDR3 has 17 amino acids. With 2 bases removed from V and 1 base from J, the gap between germline ends came to 17 bases. Germline CDR1 is MNHEY and CDR2 is SVGEGT. This chain links TRBV6-2 or TRBV6-3 with TRBJ1-1, with D maybe TRBD1 (6 bases). Sequencing used peripheral blood, obtained on day 0 of MenACWY control vaccination. The receptor was isolated from an adult in good health. The CDR3 region has the DNA TGTGCCAGCAGTTACCAATTGGGGGCCCCCTCGAACACTGAAGCTTTCTTT. Amino acids: CASSYQLGAPSNTEAFF.